This T cell receptor (beta chain) comes out of a study of T-cell reconstitution after alpha-beta-depleted transplantation in children (dated by TCRdb to between 2015 and 2016). Regarding the study in general: The study quantitatively tracked T-cell immune reconstitution after TCRalphabeta/CD19-depleted allogeneic hematopoietic cell transplantation in children using TCR repertoire profiling. The paper as a whole reports these results and caveats: In some patients, the high TCRbeta diversity seen at day 60 was put down to recipient T cells and intrathymic progenitors that had survived conditioning. The apparently early alphabetaT-cell count recovery about two months after transplant was reportedly dependent on only several hundred rapidly expanded clones derived from non-depleted graft cells. Over subsequent months, a decline in hyperexpanded clone frequencies was noted, and after one year, T-cell counts and TCRbeta diversity were mostly ascribed to newly produced T cells.

According to the study, the label for this sample's treatment or condition signals: allogeneic hematopoietic cell transplantation with graft depleted of TCRalphabeta T cells and CD19 B cells. The children who served as transplant recipients had been given grafts of TCRalphabeta/CD19-depleted allogeneic hematopoietic cells. This clonotype was detected many times. Its antigen has not been determined. The input lacks base qualities; no much larger clone sits a single base away. V has 6 bases trimmed and J has 5 bases trimmed; junction bases matching no gene number 2. The germline V gene gives CDR1 as MNHEY and CDR2 as SVGEGT. Inclusive of the bounding cysteine and phenylalanine, the CDR3 is 14 residues long. The only DNA kept is the CDR3, 42 bases in frame from the first base. The library was produced with PCR. These reads were obtained on an Illumina HiSeq 2500. TCR libraries were prepared with molecular barcoding, using unique molecular identifiers to normalize TCRbeta repertoire quantification. TCRdb handled the public reads itself, with Q25 trimming in fastp and clone calling in MiXCR, and kept productive beta chains. For every CDR3 protein sequence, its rows merge into one entry that carries the most common genes and DNA. The sample table holds about 200,000 distinct CDR3 sequences, of which 6.3% were seen once. The ten largest clones take up around 4.3% of the sample.

The specimen comprised PBMCs, sampled before TCRalphabeta/CD19-depleted stem cell transplant. The chain is encoded by TRBV6-2 or TRBV6-3 joined to TRBJ2-2, with 11 middle bases fitting TRBD2. The receptor was isolated from a girl in the first two years of life with combined immunodeficiency, due to receive a stem cell transplant. The CDR3 has the sequence CASSRTSGTGELFF. The DNA sequence follows: TGTGCCAGCAGCAGGACTAGCGGGACCGGGGAGCTGTTTTTT.